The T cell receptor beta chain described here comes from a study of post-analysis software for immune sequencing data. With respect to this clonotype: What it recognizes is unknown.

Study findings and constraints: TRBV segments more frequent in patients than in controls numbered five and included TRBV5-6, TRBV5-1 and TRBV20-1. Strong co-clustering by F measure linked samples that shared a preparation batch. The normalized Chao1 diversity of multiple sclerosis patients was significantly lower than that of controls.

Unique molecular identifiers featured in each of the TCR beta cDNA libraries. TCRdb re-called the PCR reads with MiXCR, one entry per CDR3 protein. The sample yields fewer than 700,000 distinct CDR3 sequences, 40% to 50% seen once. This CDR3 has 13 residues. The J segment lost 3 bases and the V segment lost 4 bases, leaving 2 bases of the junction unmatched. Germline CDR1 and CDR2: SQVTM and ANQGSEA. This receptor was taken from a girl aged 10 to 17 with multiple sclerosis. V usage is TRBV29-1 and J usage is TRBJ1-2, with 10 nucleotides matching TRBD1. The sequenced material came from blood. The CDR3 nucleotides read TGCAGCGTTGGGGACAGGGGTGACTATGGCTACACCTTC. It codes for CSVGDRGDYGYTF.